These 17 T cell receptor beta chains share one sample of origin, sequenced in a study of Graves' ophthalmopathy and Graves' hyperthyroidism. RNA transcripts yielded amplified TCR beta CDR3 regions. Second-round multiplex PCR followed a first-round RT-PCR using HTBI primers. TCRdb re-analysed the multiplex PCR reads in MiXCR, keeping a single row per CDR3 protein. The sample contains more than 1,000,000 distinct CDR3 sequences, less than 45% of which appear only once. Material for sequencing was peripheral blood or thyroid tissue (not recorded which). These TCRs come from an adult man with Graves' hyperthyroidism.

V is TRBV20-1 and J is TRBJ1-5; tentatively, D is TRBD1 (5 bases). Germline V lookup: CDR1 DFQATT, CDR2 SNEGSKA (reference sequence). Trimming stripped 0 bases from V and 6 bases from J, with 18 bases between. The CDR3 extends over 16 amino acids. Here the CDR3 reads CSARDQKLGVGQPQHF. In DNA form, the CDR3 reads TGCAGTGCTAGAGATCAAAAATTGGGGGTGGGTCAGCCCCAGCATTTT.

The gene calls are TRBV10-3 and TRBJ2-5; D gene unclear. This CDR3 is 16 amino acids long. Between the trimmed V and J ends, which lost 0 bases and 1 base, there was a span of 12 bases. Germline CDR1 and CDR2: ENHRY and SYGVKD. CDR3 region: CAISESKSGGQETQYF. In nucleotides, the CDR3 is TGTGCCATCAGTGAGTCGAAGTCCGGCGGCCAAGAGACCCAGTACTTC.

V usage is TRBV5-1 and J usage is TRBJ1-1; TRBD1 is a possible D gene (6 bases). CDR3 length: 13 amino acids. Germline loops: CDR1 SGHRS, CDR2 YFSETQ. The V and J ends lost 7 bases and 1 base respectively, with 11 bases between them. CDR3 amino acids: CASQRQENTEAFF. Written as DNA, the CDR3 is TGCGCCAGCCAACGACAGGAGAACACTGAAGCTTTCTTT.

This clonotype has a count of ten or more. The rearrangement links TRBV9 to TRBJ2-5, with a tentative D call TRBD1 (5 bases). Trimming removed 4 bases at V and 1 base at J, with 14 bases between. The CDR3 is 15 residues long. Germline V gene lookup returns CDR1 SGDLS and CDR2 YYNGEE. CDR3 protein: CASSWAGNPQETQYF. DNA for the CDR3: TGTGCCAGCAGCTGGGCAGGGAACCCCCAAGAGACCCAGTACTTC.

On this clonotype itself: Lacking the conserved final phenylalanine or tryptophan, this CDR3 likely reflects a read error. Because the CDR3's place on the DNA is in doubt, the DNA is left out and the CDR3 is given as listed by TCRdb. The V call is TRBV7-2, the J call TRBJ1-6. Termini included, the CDR3 measures 8 amino acids. Germline CDR1 and CDR2: SGHTA and FQGNSA. This CDR3 is CASSIGTL.

The chain links TRBV9 to TRBJ1-1; D perhaps matches TRBD1 (5 bases). Per germline, CDR1 SGDLS and CDR2 YYNGEE. V was clipped by 0 bases and J by 1 base, with 13 bases between them. The CDR3 is 16 amino acids. The CDR3 sequence is CASSVAGTGKNTEAFF. In DNA, the CDR3 is TGTGCCAGCAGCGTAGCAGGGACGGGGAAGAACACTGAAGCTTTCTTT.

This clonotype was counted many times. This sequence joins TRBV29-1 and TRBJ1-2; TRBD1 matches at 8 bases. Germline-derived CDR1 and CDR2 are SQVTM and ANQGSEA. The V segment lost 1 base and the J segment 2 bases; nucleotides outside the gene matches: 3. The length of the CDR3 is 14 residues. This chain's CDR3 is CSVEAQGANYGYTF. The CDR3 bases are TGCAGCGTTGAAGCGCAGGGGGCGAACTATGGCTACACCTTC.

The table lists this clonotype with a few counts. The chain recombines TRBV12-3 or TRBV12-4 with TRBJ1-6; 9 bases align to TRBD1. V was clipped by 2 bases and J by 6 bases; unmatched bases: 14. The CDR3 extends over 19 amino acids. CDR3 DNA sequence: TGTGCCAGCAGTTTACAGACCGGGACAGGGAAGTTTGGTAATTCACCCCTCCACTTT. Protein sequence: CASSLQTGTGKFGNSPLHF.

This clonotype was counted only a few times. The chain links TRBV30 to TRBJ1-2; D is undetermined. The V gene lost 4 bases and the J gene lost 5 bases, with 11 bases spanning the gap. CDR1 and CDR2 (germline): GTSNPN, SVGIG (reference sequence). The CDR3 sequence is 12 residues long. DNA of the CDR3: TGTGCCTGGACCGACCGGTGGTATGGCTACACCTTC. Translating gives CAWTDRWYGYTF.

Concerning this clonotype: Relative to the germline gene, one junction end is altered; a read error may explain this. J is TRBJ2-5 and V is TRBV7-9, with TRBD2 identical over 9 bases. Germline lookup yields CDR1 SEHNR and CDR2 FQNEAQ (reference sequence). The CDR3 loop spans 15 amino acids. CDR3: CASSLGTSPRETQYF. In nucleotides, the CDR3 is TGCGCCAGCAGCCTCGGGACTAGCCCTCGGGAGACCCAGTACTTC.

This clonotype was counted at least ten times. The chain carries TRBV19 and TRBJ2-6; 7 nucleotides match TRBD1. Germline CDR1 reads LNHDA; CDR2 reads SQIVND (reference sequence). This CDR3 has 17 residues. Trimming took 7 bases from V and 3 from J; bases not matched to a gene: 12. DNA for the CDR3: TGTGCCAGTAACTCGGATGACAGGGCTTTTGGGGCCAACGTCCTGACTTTC. It encodes CASNSDDRAFGANVLTF.

This clonotype occurred many times. The V and J genes are TRBV4-1 and TRBJ2-5; D might be TRBD2 (7 bases). The CDR3 runs to 14 residues. Germline values: CDR1 MGHRA, CDR2 YSYEKL. V lost 4 bases to trimming and J lost 2 bases, with 11 bases between them. The CDR3 nucleotides are TGCGCCAGCAGCCCCGAGGGGGGGCAAGAGACCCAGTACTTC. Protein: CASSPEGGQETQYF.

CDR3: CATSRGLAGGVQETQYF. The DNA for the CDR3 is TGTGCCACCAGCAGAGGGCTAGCGGGAGGGGTCCAAGAGACCCAGTACTTC. The chain uses TRBV15 and TRBJ2-5; 12 bases map to TRBD2. V gave up 1 base and J gave up 1 base; unmatched junction bases: 4. Per the germline V gene, CDR1 is LNHNV and CDR2 is YYDKDF (reference sequence). The CDR3 covers 17 residues.

This clonotype appeared a few times. V usage is TRBV2 and J usage is TRBJ2-7; D may be TRBD1 (5 bases). Germline V gene lookup returns CDR1 SNHLY and CDR2 FYNNEI. The CDR3 runs 15 residues. V lost 7 bases, J lost 6 bases, and 22 bases lay in between. CDR3 region: CASMGNRISPSEQYF. CDR3 coding DNA: TGTGCCAGCATGGGGAACAGGATTTCCCCAAGCGAGCAGTACTTC.

This sequence joins TRBV10-3 and TRBJ1-6, with unresolved D. Germline V lookup: CDR1 ENHRY, CDR2 SYGVKD. V was clipped by 11 bases and J by 8 bases, with 16 bases between them. The CDR3 length is 13 residues. The CDR3 spells CASSGDFDSPLHF. The CDR3 region has the DNA TGTGCCTCTAGCGGGGATTTTGATTCACCCCTCCACTTT.

This clonotype was seen repeatedly, ten times or more. The chain has TRBV25-1 and TRBJ1-2, with D uncertain. Germline CDR1 is MGHDK and CDR2 is SYGVNS. The CDR3 sequence is 15 residues long. V lost 3 bases and J 7 bases, leaving 18 bases between the germline ends. The CDR3 nucleotides are TGTGCCAGCAGTGACCCAGGATCCTCACTACCTGGCTACACCTTC. This encodes CASSDPGSSLPGYTF.

This clonotype was counted only a few times. The chain combines TRBV7-2 with TRBJ1-2, with D perhaps matching TRBD1 (6 bases). Looked up from germline, CDR1 is SGHTA and CDR2 is FQGNSA. The CDR3 consists of 14 residues. V was pared by 5 bases and J by 5 bases, with 15 bases between. CDR3 amino acids: CASSRGRGVYGYTF. Written as DNA, the CDR3 is TGTGCCAGCAGCCGGGGGCGGGGGGTATATGGCTACACCTTC.